This entry is about one TCR beta chain. This CDR3 spans 14 amino acids. Germline CDR1 is SQVTM and CDR2 is ANQGSEA. V dropped 4 bases and J dropped 3; count of bases not matched to a gene: 4. Sequenced by immunoSEQ multiplex PCR; TCRdb stores in-frame clones only, minus some. The table lists 45,000 to 60,000 clones, approximately 94% of them singletons. This entry comes from a study of technical replicates of blood from a handful of donors. Material: T cells isolated from PBMCs. The source is a human donor in good health. The chain carries TRBV29-1 and TRBJ2-2; 8 bases are shared with TRBD1. The CDR3 sequence: CSVVQGADTGELFF. The CDR3 region has the DNA TGCAGCGTTGTCCAGGGGGCCGACACCGGGGAGCTGTTTTTT.